These 28 T cell receptor beta chains were sequenced from one sample in a study of T cells in Graves' hyperthyroidism and ophthalmopathy. TCR beta CDR3 regions were amplified from RNA. Researchers ran a first-round RT-PCR on the TCR CDR3 using the HTBI primer set. TCRdb processed the multiplex PCR reads anew with MiXCR; each CDR3 protein has one entry. Of roughly 700,000 distinct CDR3 sequences listed, approximately 36% are singletons. Sequences were obtained from blood. The receptors here all came from a middle-aged woman with Graves' hyperthyroidism.

This clonotype has ten or more counts. This chain uses TRBV2 with TRBJ1-5; the D gene is possibly TRBD1 (6 bases). CDR1 and CDR2 from the germline V gene are SNHLY and FYNNEI. This CDR3 is built from 14 residues. V shed 7 bases and J shed 1 base, with 11 bases lying between them. The CDR3 is CASNLQGSNQPQHF. In DNA, the CDR3 is TGTGCCAGCAATCTTCAGGGGAGCAATCAGCCCCAGCATTTT.

The sample holds many counts of this clonotype. The chain links TRBV19 to TRBJ2-7; unclear D gene. The CDR3 has 14 residues. Germline V gene lookup returns CDR1 LNHDA and CDR2 SQIVND (reference sequence). V shed 1 base and J shed 5 bases, with 12 bases lying between them. CDR3 DNA: TGTGCCAGTAGTATAGCTTTCGACGGTAACGAGCAGTACTTC. Protein product: CASSIAFDGNEQYF.

Turning to this clonotype: A much more abundant neighbour one base away suggests this may be a read error. This chain links TRBV12-3 or TRBV12-4 with TRBJ1-2; D not resolved. The CDR3 consists of 15 residues. The V end lost 1 base, the J end lost 7 bases, and 16 bases lay between the germline ends. The CDR3 loop is CASSLVVPSDFGYTF. CDR3 DNA: TGTGCCAGCAGTTTAGTGGTTCCCTCAGACTTTGGCTACACCTTC.

This clonotype was seen repeatedly, ten times or more. This chain uses TRBV25-1 with TRBJ2-5; 7 nucleotides match TRBD1. V was pared by 6 bases and J by 5 bases, with 12 bases of the junction left unmatched. The CDR3 extends over 15 amino acids. Germline CDR1 is MGHDK and CDR2 is SYGVNS. The CDR3 loop reads CASRPDRVLFETQYF. In DNA form, the CDR3 reads TGTGCCAGCAGACCAGACAGGGTCTTGTTCGAGACCCAGTACTTC.

The rearrangement links TRBV7-2 to TRBJ2-1; the D gene is possibly TRBD1 (6 bases). The V end lost 1 base, the J end lost 13 bases, and 11 bases lay between the germline ends. Germline-derived CDR1 and CDR2 are SGHTA and FQGNSA. CDR3 length equals 12 residues. CDR3 in amino acids: CASSLDRVVQFF. The CDR3 nucleotides read TGTGCCAGCAGCTTAGACAGGGTTGTACAGTTCTTC.

The rearrangement uses TRBV14 and TRBJ2-2, with 10 nucleotides matching TRBD1. The junction had 5 bases not matched to a gene; V was cut back by 0 bases and J by 7 bases. Germline V gene lookup returns CDR1 SGHDN and CDR2 FVKESK. This CDR3 spans 16 amino acids. CDR3 region: CASSQDDRGLVGELFF. The CDR3 DNA sequence: TGTGCCAGCAGCCAAGACGACAGGGGGCTGGTCGGGGAGCTGTTTTTT.

V and J are TRBV2 and TRBJ2-4, with 7 bases identical to TRBD2. Trimming at V came to 4 bases and at J to 8 bases, leaving 5 bases not matched to a gene. Germline V gene data show CDR1 as SNHLY and CDR2 as FYNNEI. The CDR3 sequence is 13 residues long. The CDR3: CASSGGGGDIQYF. CDR3 DNA sequence: TGTGCCAGCAGTGGCGGCGGGGGAGACATTCAGTACTTC.

The chain employs TRBV2 and TRBJ1-5; a possible D gene is TRBD1 (5 bases). CDR3 length equals 14 residues. Germline CDR1 SNHLY, CDR2 FYNNEI. V was trimmed by 3 bases and J by 11 bases, leaving 17 bases between them. The CDR3 spells CASSDRAAQETQHF. The CDR3, as DNA: TGTGCCAGCAGTGACAGGGCTGCCCAAGAGACCCAGCATTTT.

This clonotype was counted once. The chain combines TRBV10-3 with TRBJ1-2, with no clear D. Per the germline V gene, CDR1 is ENHRY and CDR2 is SYGVKD. The CDR3 runs to 13 residues. The V end lost 4 bases, the J end lost 7 bases, and 13 bases lay between the germline ends. The CDR3 spells CAISGDRYGGYTF. The CDR3 DNA reads as TGTGCCATCAGTGGAGACCGCTACGGTGGCTACACCTTC.

This clonotype occurred many times. The V gene is TRBV2, the J gene TRBJ1-1; D unclear. The CDR3 contains 14 residues. V gave up 5 bases and J gave up 1 base, with 11 bases separating them. Germline V gene sequence: CDR1 SNHLY, CDR2 FYNNEI. CDR3 amino acids: CASSRWTKNTEAFF. The CDR3, as DNA: TGTGCCAGCAGTAGGTGGACCAAGAACACTGAAGCTTTCTTT.

The chain employs TRBV28 and TRBJ2-7; D is ambiguous. V lost 3 bases and J lost 2, with 14 bases in between. In germline, CDR1 is MDHEN, CDR2 SYDVKM. CDR3 length: 15 residues. CDR3 bases: TGTGCCAGCAGTTTCCCCACATCCGCAGCCTACGAGCAGTACTTC. It yields the protein CASSFPTSAAYEQYF.

The chain is built from TRBV7-9 and TRBJ2-2; D remains unclear. The CDR3 has 14 residues. Deletions cut 5 bases from V and 0 bases from J, with 7 bases between. Germline CDR1 reads SEHNR; CDR2 reads FQNEAQ (reference sequence). The CDR3: CASSVTTNTGELFF. CDR3 DNA sequence: TGTGCCAGCAGCGTCACAACGAACACCGGGGAGCTGTTTTTT.

To note about this clonotype: A junction boundary mismatches the germline segment, possibly from a read error. This chain connects TRBV5-8 to TRBJ2-7, with 8 bases aligning to TRBD1. CDR3 size: 15 residues. The germline gives CDR1 SGHTS, CDR2 YDEGEE. The CDR3 nucleotides read TGTGCCAGCAGCTTGGCGTCAGGGGGCTCCTACGAGCGGTACTTC. Translating it yields CASSLASGGSYERYF.

The gene calls are TRBV7-2 and TRBJ2-2; 11 bases align to TRBD2. V was pared by 5 bases and J by 1 base, with 3 bases of the junction left unmatched. The length of the CDR3 is 16 residues. CDR1 SGHTA and CDR2 FQGNSA come from the germline V gene. The CDR3 bases are TGTGCCAGCAGCACTACTAGCGGGGGGAACACCGGGGAGCTGTTTTTT. Translated, it gives CASSTTSGGNTGELFF.

This chain links TRBV10-2 with TRBJ2-5; tentatively, D is TRBD2 (6 bases). This CDR3 has 16 amino acids. With 2 bases removed from V and 0 bases from J, the gap between germline ends came to 13 bases. Germline lookup yields CDR1 WSHSY and CDR2 SAAADI. CDR3 sequence reads: CASSEPILAYQETQYF. In nucleotides, the CDR3 is TGCGCCAGCAGTGAGCCAATTCTAGCGTACCAAGAGACCCAGTACTTC.

This clonotype appeared once. The chain has TRBV2 and TRBJ2-7, with D unclear. Trimming removed 4 bases from V and 3 bases from J, with 13 bases in between. The germline V gene encodes CDR1 SNHLY and CDR2 FYNNEI. This CDR3 spans 14 amino acids. The CDR3, as DNA: TGTGCCAGCAGTGGGGCCGGTTTTATCTACGAGCAGTACTTC. Protein: CASSGAGFIYEQYF. The entire variable domain, with the rest obtained from reference TRBV2 and TRBJ2-7, is as follows: EPEVTQTPSHQVTQMGQEVILRCVPISNHLYFYWYRQILGQKVEFLVSFYNNEISEKSEIFDDQFSVERPDGSNFTLKIRSTKLEDSAMYFCASSGAGFIYEQYFGPGTRLTVT.

V gene TRBV9 combines with J gene TRBJ1-3; no clear D gene. The CDR3 spans 16 residues. V lost 1 base to trimming and J lost 0 bases, with 11 bases between them. Germline V gene data show CDR1 as SGDLS and CDR2 as YYNGEE. This CDR3 reads CASSVPGGVSGNTIYF. The CDR3 DNA follows: TGTGCCAGCAGCGTACCCGGCGGGGTCTCTGGAAACACCATATATTTT.

In its sample, this clonotype was seen many times. V usage is TRBV10-1 and J usage is TRBJ1-2; D perhaps matches TRBD1 (5 bases). Germline-derived CDR1 and CDR2 are WNHNN and SYGVQD (reference sequence). V was cut by 0 bases and J by 4 bases, with 12 bases left in between. This CDR3 is 15 amino acids long. The DNA of the CDR3 is TGCGCCAGCAGTGAGTCGCCGGCAGGGCTCTATGGCTACACCTTC. This gives the protein CASSESPAGLYGYTF.

This sequence joins TRBV10-3 and TRBJ2-6; the D call may be TRBD1 or TRBD2 (5 bases each). Germline loops: CDR1 ENHRY, CDR2 SYGVKD. The CDR3 extends over 15 amino acids. V was clipped by 8 bases and J by 4 bases, with 15 bases between them. This CDR3 is CAIGTGNTGANVLTF. In DNA form, the CDR3 reads TGTGCCATCGGGACCGGGAACACCGGGGCCAACGTCCTGACTTTC.

In this sample, this clonotype turned up many times. The chain recombines TRBV10-3 with TRBJ2-5; 7 nucleotides line up with TRBD1. Germline CDR1 and CDR2: ENHRY and SYGVKD. The CDR3 is made up of 17 amino acids. Trimming took 5 bases from V and 1 from J; bases not matched to a gene: 13. As DNA, the CDR3 is TGTGCCATCAGTCCCCACAGGGGATTACAGCCCCAAGAGACCCAGTACTTC. This sequence encodes CAISPHRGLQPQETQYF.

This clonotype was detected ten times or more. The chain uses TRBV20-1 and TRBJ2-2; D is perhaps TRBD1 (5 bases). The V end was cut by 4 bases, the J end by 3 bases, with 9 bases between. Looked up from germline, CDR1 is DFQATT and CDR2 is SNEGSKA (reference sequence). This CDR3 contains 13 residues. CDR3 DNA: TGCAGTGCTACCGACAGATACACCGGGGAGCTGTTTTTT. Its translation is CSATDRYTGELFF.

This chain links TRBV24-1 with TRBJ2-7; 8 nucleotides line up with TRBD1. The J segment lost 3 bases and the V segment lost 12 bases, leaving 9 bases of the junction unmatched. Germline-derived CDR1 and CDR2 are KGHDR and SFDVKD. The CDR3 loop spans 13 amino acids. CDR3 loop: CAGHRGNIYEQYF. The DNA for the CDR3 is TGTGCCGGGCACAGGGGGAATATCTACGAGCAGTACTTC.

The V and J genes are TRBV11-2 and TRBJ2-5; the match to TRBD2 covers 11 bases. CDR1 is SGHAT and CDR2 is FQNNGV in the germline V gene. CDR3 size: 16 residues. The ends lost 6 bases at V and 5 bases at J; junction bases unmatched: 11. DNA of the CDR3: TGTGCCAGCAGTTCCGACCTAGCGGGGGGTGGGGAGACCCAGTACTTC. Translated: CASSSDLAGGGETQYF.

The count of this clonotype is one. A single base separates this from a much larger clone, so it may be a read error. The rearrangement links TRBV7-9 to TRBJ1-1; no definite D call. Per germline, CDR1 SEHNR and CDR2 FQNEAQ (reference sequence). The CDR3 is 14 amino acids. Trimming left V 3 bases short and J 1 base short, with 9 bases between. The CDR3 DNA follows: TGTGCCAGCAGCTTGCCCACATCGAACACTGAAGCTTTCTTT. It yields the protein CASSLPTSNTEAFF.

The chain carries TRBV5-1 and TRBJ2-5, with TRBD2 identical over 13 bases. Germline-derived CDR1 and CDR2 are SGHRS and YFSETQ. The CDR3 is 17 amino acids. V was pared by 4 bases and J by 1 base, with 7 bases of the junction left unmatched. The CDR3 sequence is CASSPGLAGALQETQYF. The CDR3 DNA reads TGCGCCAGCAGCCCTGGACTAGCGGGGGCACTCCAAGAGACCCAGTACTTC. The full variable domain, with the rest looked up from reference TRBV5-1 and TRBJ2-5, is KAGVTQTPRYLIKTRGQQVTLSCSPISGHRSVSWYQQTPGQGLQFLFEYFSETQRNKGNFPGRFSGRQFSNSRSEMNVSTLELGDSALYLCASSPGLAGALQETQYFGPGTRLLVL.

Many counts were recorded for this clonotype. CDR3 DNA sequence: TGTGCCAGCAGCCTCCAAGAGGGGGTGATATCCGGGGAGCTGTTTTTT. Its translation: CASSLQEGVISGELFF. This chain links TRBV7-2 with TRBJ2-2; TRBD1 is a possible D gene (6 bases). CDR1 is SGHTA and CDR2 is FQGNSA in the germline V gene. The V and J ends lost 5 bases and 6 bases respectively, with 19 bases between them. The CDR3 consists of 16 residues.

Points on this clonotype: This sequence may be a read error, since a much larger clone differs from it by one base. The rearrangement joins TRBV10-3 to TRBJ1-6; perhaps TRBD1 as D (5 bases). Germline V CDR1 and CDR2: ENHRY, SYGVKD. Trimming removed 5 bases at V and 9 bases at J, with 17 bases between. The CDR3 totals 15 residues. The chain's CDR3 is CAISYIDSFLSPLHF. In nucleotides, the CDR3 is TGTGCCATCAGTTACATAGACAGTTTCCTTTCACCCCTCCACTTT.

This chain uses TRBV30 with TRBJ1-6; a possible D gene is TRBD1 (5 bases). The CDR3 covers 12 residues. Germline CDR1 is GTSNPN and CDR2 is SVGIG (reference sequence). Trimming removed 8 bases from V and 7 bases from J, with 12 bases in between. DNA for the CDR3: TGTGCCACCCAACGGGGGAATTCACCCCTCCACTTT. Translation: CATQRGNSPLHF.